This T cell receptor beta chain was captured in a study of blood T cell repertoires in COVID-19. Study-level background: The United States, Italy and Spain were the sources of the acute and convalescent COVID-19 samples. T cells, B-cell-depleted T cells, or PBMCs provided the cDNA or gDNA that served as material.

Authors' analysis steps: The assay estimated nucleated cells by amplifying reference gene primers. Libraries were prepared by immunoSEQ multiplex PCR; TCRdb keeps only in-frame clonotypes and omits some of them. V, J and clone size are those of that table, while D and trimming were read from the DNA. The sample yields roughly 130,000 clones, around 80% seen once. The CDR3 has 12 amino acids. Trimming at V came to 6 bases and at J to 10 bases, leaving 3 bases not matched to a gene. Per the germline V gene, CDR1 is SNHLY and CDR2 is FYNNEI. The sample consisted of peripheral blood. The chain couples TRBV2 to TRBJ1-4; 9 bases map to TRBD1. The sequence came from a man aged 65 to 85 with acute or convalescent COVID-19. CDR3 DNA sequence: TGTGCCAGCAGAGCGGACAGGGGAAAACTGTTTTTT. The encoded protein is CASRADRGKLFF.